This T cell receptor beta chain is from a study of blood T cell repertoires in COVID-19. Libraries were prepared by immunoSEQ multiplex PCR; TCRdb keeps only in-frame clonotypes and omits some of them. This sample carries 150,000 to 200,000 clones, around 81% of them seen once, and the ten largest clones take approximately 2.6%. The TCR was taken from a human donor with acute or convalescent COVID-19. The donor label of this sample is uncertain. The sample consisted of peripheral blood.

DNA of the CDR3: TGTGCCAGCAGTGTCGCGGGCCGAATCCTCTACAATGAGCAGTTCTTC. Encoded protein: CASSVAGRILYNEQFF. The chain combines TRBV2 with TRBJ2-1; TRBD2 might be the D (5 bases). V was clipped by 4 bases and J by 3 bases, with 16 bases between them. Germline V lookup: CDR1 SNHLY, CDR2 FYNNEI. The CDR3 runs to 16 residues.